Reported below is one TCR beta chain. One end of the junction varies from germline; a read error may be responsible. RNA was extracted from bulk tissue without any cell sorting. The normal lung tissue was taken more than 3 cm from the tumor edge. TCRbeta libraries were built with three rounds of nested PCR, modified from ARM-PCR. In TCRdb, the multiplex PCR reads were re-called with MiXCR into one record per CDR3 protein. The sample carries 45,000 to 65,000 distinct CDR3 sequences, around three quarters recorded once. The data are from a study of tumor and adjacent non-tumor tissue in lung cancer. The CDR3 is made up of 14 amino acids. In germline, CDR1 is MNHNS, CDR2 SASEGT.

The chain has TRBV6-1 and TRBJ1-4, with D possibly being TRBD1 (6 bases). Sequencing was carried out using distant non-tumor lung tissue. The TCR sequence derives from a woman aged 55-69 years with non-small cell lung cancer. CDR3 region: CASSVTVSGDKLFF. The CDR3 coding sequence is TGTGCAAGCAGTGTTACCGTCTCAGGGGATAAACTGTTTTTT.